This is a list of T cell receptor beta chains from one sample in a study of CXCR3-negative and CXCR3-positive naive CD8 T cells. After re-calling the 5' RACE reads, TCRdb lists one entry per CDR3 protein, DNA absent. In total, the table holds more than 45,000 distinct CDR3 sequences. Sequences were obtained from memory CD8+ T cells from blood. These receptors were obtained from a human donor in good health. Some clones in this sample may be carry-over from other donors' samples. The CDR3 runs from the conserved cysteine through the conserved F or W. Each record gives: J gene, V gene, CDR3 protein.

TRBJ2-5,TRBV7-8,CASSLAAIQETQYF
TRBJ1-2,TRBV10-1,CASSESRGQASDGYTF
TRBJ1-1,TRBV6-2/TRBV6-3,CASSLQEWAEHTEAFF
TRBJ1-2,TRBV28,CASSRESNYGYTF
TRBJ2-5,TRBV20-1,CSARDPGTEMETQYF
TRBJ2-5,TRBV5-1,CASSFPGSTETQYF
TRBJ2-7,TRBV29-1,CSVEDLTPTQYF
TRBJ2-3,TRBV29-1,CSVEGLSGGATDTQYF
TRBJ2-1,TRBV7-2,CASSLLGGSYNEQFF
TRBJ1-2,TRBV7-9,CASSVSPGQDYGYTF
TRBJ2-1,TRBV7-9,CASSLGLNEQFF
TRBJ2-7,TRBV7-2,CASSLGGGIEQYF
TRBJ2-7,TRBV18,CASSPEAGPLYEQYF
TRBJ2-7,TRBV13,CASSSLGGYEQYF
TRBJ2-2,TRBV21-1,CASSKVGDRGPGELFF
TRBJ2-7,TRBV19,CASSTAGETDLFSYEQYF
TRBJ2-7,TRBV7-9,CATPKSNYEQYF
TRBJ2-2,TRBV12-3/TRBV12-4,CASSGRPTGELFF
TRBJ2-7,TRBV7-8,CASSLNSGQKAYEQYF
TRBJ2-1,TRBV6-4,CASSDSAGGSGNNEQFF
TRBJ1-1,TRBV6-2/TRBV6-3,CASSDLQGANTEAFF
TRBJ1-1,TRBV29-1,CSVPGQAIEAFF
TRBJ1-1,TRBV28,CASSPRDRGRGTEASF
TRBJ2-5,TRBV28,CASSLVAGGEISEETQYF
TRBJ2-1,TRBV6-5,CASSYSGLAGGTHNEQFF
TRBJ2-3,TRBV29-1,CSLYLGEGTDTQYF
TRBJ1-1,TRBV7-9,CASRPFGRPGQGEAFF
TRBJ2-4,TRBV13,CASSFYPEAKNIQYF
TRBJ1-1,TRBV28,CASSRSLTVGTEAFF
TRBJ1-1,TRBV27,CASSLLPSLGPSEAFF
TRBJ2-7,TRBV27,CASSSSHRGIGSYEQYF
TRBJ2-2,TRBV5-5,CASSLSGTGTENTGELFF
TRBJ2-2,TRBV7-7,CASSPRQGTNTGELFF
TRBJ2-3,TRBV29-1,CSVVLAGGRTDTQYF
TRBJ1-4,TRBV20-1,CSATFWEGINEKLFF
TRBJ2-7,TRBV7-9,CASSPPTASPFHEKYF
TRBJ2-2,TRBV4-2,CASSQDNTGELFF
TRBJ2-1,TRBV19,CASGSGLINEQFF
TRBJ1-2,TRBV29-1,CSVEDQGTYGYTF
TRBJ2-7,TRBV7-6,CASRADRGLAYEQYF
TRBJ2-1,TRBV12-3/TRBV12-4,CASRYGLAGGEEQFF
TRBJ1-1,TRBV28,CASTPLGGQGRTEAFF
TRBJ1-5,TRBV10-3,CAISESPLHQYSNQPQHF
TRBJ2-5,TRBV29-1,CSVVAGPYQETQYF
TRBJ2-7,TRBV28,CASSLGVKGGAGEQYF
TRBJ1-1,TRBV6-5,CASSQDRVEAFF
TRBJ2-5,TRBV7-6,CASSRTSGEETQYF
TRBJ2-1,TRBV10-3,CAISVGQDTVYNEQFF
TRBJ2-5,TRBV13,CASSSRPGQETQYF
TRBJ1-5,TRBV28,CASRPNRGIQPQHF
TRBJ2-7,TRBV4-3,CASSQEVWQQAYEQYF
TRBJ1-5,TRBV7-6,CASSLGNIQPQHF
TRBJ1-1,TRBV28,CASSPIPGTGVMNTEAFF
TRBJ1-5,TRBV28,CASSLSAGVVGNQPQHF